The T cell receptor (beta chain) described here comes from a study of cytomegalovirus exposure and HLA in healthy donors. Study-level background: The same platform used for the approximately 700 first-cohort repertoires was also used for the 90 to 150 validation repertoires, as a later analysis reported. General observations from the study: Later, an analysis found that TCR clusters from the first cohort tended to co-occur in the roughly 120 validation repertoires. It was reportedly the case that the classifier diagnosed cytomegalovirus status with high specificity and sensitivity. Cytomegalovirus association was assigned to under 200 TCR beta chains.

After removal of 3 bases from V and 2 bases from J, the junction contained 14 bases not matched to a gene. CDR3 length equals 18 residues. Per germline, CDR1 SGHAT and CDR2 FQNNGV. Details on this clone: The antigen is unknown.

Sequenced by immunoSEQ multiplex PCR; TCRdb stores in-frame clones only, minus some. The table has approximately 170,000 clones, roughly 80% seen once. The receptor comes from a man aged 25-45 years in good health and CMV-seropositive. V and J are TRBV11-2 and TRBJ1-2, with TRBD1 matching 8 bases. Sequences were obtained from PBMCs. The CDR3 DNA follows: TGTGCCAGCAGCTTGGGGCCGTCGACCAGGGGGCAGAACTATGGCTACACCTTC. This gives the protein CASSLGPSTRGQNYGYTF.